The clone carrying this T cell receptor beta chain was seen only a few times. What it binds is unknown. TCRdb reprocessed the 5' RACE reads with MiXCR, giving one entry per CDR3 protein. The sample has about 57,000 distinct CDR3 sequences, 26% seen once. Trimming shortened V by 7 bases and J by 2 bases, and 20 bases separated the two germline ends. CDR3 length: 16 amino acids. In germline, CDR1 is SNHLY, CDR2 FYNNEI. Findings and caveats of the study: The TCR gene usage of tumor memory CD4+ T cells clustered together with blood and lymph node memory CD4+ cells and with lymph node naive CD4+ cells.

Tregs were sorted as CD4+CD25+CD127-/low cells. The chain is built from TRBV2 and TRBJ2-5, with D possibly being TRBD2 (6 bases). This TCR was recovered from a female donor with breast cancer. The specimen was tumor-infiltrating Tregs sorted from the breast tumor. The DNA of the CDR3 is TGTGCCAGCAAGGGCAGGGTACTAGCAACACAAGAGACCCAGTACTTC. Translated, it gives CASKGRVLATQETQYF.